The 9 T cell receptor beta chains below were found in one sample sequenced in a study of blood T cell repertoires in COVID-19. The assay was immunoSEQ multiplex PCR, and TCRdb's table has in-frame clones only and misses some. Of some 190,000 clones in the sample, under 90% are singletons; the top ten hold about 20%. Material for sequencing was peripheral blood. These receptors were taken from a person aged 65 to 85 with COVID-19, enrolled during active disease.

This chain uses TRBV5-8 with TRBJ2-7; D not certain. There are 12 residues in the CDR3. The germline CDR1 and CDR2 sequences are SGHTS and YDEGEE. V lost 2 bases, J lost 0 bases, and 3 bases lay in between. The CDR3, as DNA: TGTGCCAGCAGCTTCAGCTCCTACGAGCAGTACTTC. Residues: CASSFSSYEQYF.

V gene TRBV7-6 combines with J gene TRBJ1-1; D remains ambiguous. V gave up 4 bases and J gave up 0 bases, with 15 bases separating them. The V gene's germline CDR1 is SGHVS and CDR2 FNYEAQ. The CDR3 contains 16 residues. In DNA, the CDR3 is TGTGCCAGCAGCTCCCGTCGCGGAGGCCTGAACACTGAAGCTTTCTTT. This encodes CASSSRRGGLNTEAFF.

The rearrangement joins TRBV4-3 to TRBJ2-2, with D tentatively TRBD2 (5 bases). Trimming removed 0 bases at V and 0 bases at J, with 14 bases between. The CDR3 consists of 18 residues. Germline assignment: CDR1 LGHNA and CDR2 YSLEER. The CDR3 DNA is TGCGCCAGCAGCCAAGAGGTTTCGCGGGTCGCGAACACCGGGGAGCTGTTTTTT. Translation gives CASSQEVSRVANTGELFF.

The chain is built from TRBV3-1 (or the pseudogene TRBV3-2) and TRBJ1-3; maybe TRBD1 (5 bases). Trimming removed 1 base from V and 8 bases from J, with 9 bases in between. The germline V gene encodes CDR1 LGHDT and CDR2 YNNKEL (reference sequence). The length of the CDR3 is 13 residues. CDR3: CASSQAGSDTIYF. In DNA form, the CDR3 reads TGTGCCAGCAGCCAAGCAGGGTCGGACACCATATATTTT.

This clone was detected a few times. J is TRBJ2-2 and V is TRBV5-1; 8 nucleotides match TRBD1. The length of the CDR3 is 17 residues. Germline CDR1 reads SGHRS; CDR2 reads YFSETQ. After removal of 5 bases from V and 5 bases from J, the junction contained 14 bases not matched to a gene. The CDR3, as DNA: TGCGCCAGCAGACAAAGGACAGGGAAGGTGGGAACCGGGGAGCTGTTTTTT. Residues: CASRQRTGKVGTGELFF. The whole variable domain, filled in from reference TRBV5-1 and TRBJ2-2, reads KAGVTQTPRYLIKTRGQQVTLSCSPISGHRSVSWYQQTPGQGLQFLFEYFSETQRNKGNFPGRFSGRQFSNSRSEMNVSTLELGDSALYLCASRQRTGKVGTGELFFGEGSRLTVL.

The V and J genes are TRBV15 and TRBJ2-7; a weak D match, TRBD1 (6 bases). The CDR3 runs 15 residues. The V and J ends lost 0 bases and 5 bases respectively, with 14 bases between them. In germline, CDR1 is LNHNV, CDR2 YYDKDF (reference sequence). For the CDR3, the DNA is TGTGCCACCAGCAGAGATGTGGCAGGGGCTCACGAGCAGTACTTC. Translating it yields CATSRDVAGAHEQYF. Variable domain in full (rest from reference TRBV15 and TRBJ2-7): DAMVIQNPRYQVTQFGKPVTLSCSQTLNHNVMYWYQQKSSQAPKLLFHYYDKDFNNEADTPDNFQSRRPNTSFCFLDIRSPGLGDTAMYLCATSRDVAGAHEQYFGPGTRLTVT.

V gene TRBV27 combines with J gene TRBJ2-3; tentative D call: TRBD2 (6 bases). Germline V lookup: CDR1 MNHEY, CDR2 SMNVEV (reference sequence). CDR3 length: 16 residues. V was clipped by 3 bases and J by 2 bases, with 15 bases between them. This chain's CDR3 is CASSFTPGVPTDTQYF. Here the CDR3 DNA reads TGTGCCAGCAGTTTCACCCCGGGGGTTCCCACAGATACGCAGTATTTT.

The J gene is TRBJ1-6, the V gene TRBV5-1; TRBD1 matches at 10 bases. V lost 4 bases to trimming and J lost 5 bases; unmatched junction nucleotides: 9. Germline assignment: CDR1 SGHRS and CDR2 YFSETQ. The CDR3 has 17 residues. The chain's CDR3 is CASSGGQGDINNSPLHF. The DNA for the CDR3 is TGCGCCAGCAGCGGAGGACAGGGGGATATCAATAATTCACCCCTCCACTTT.

The genes are TRBV6-4 and TRBJ2-2, with 7 bases identical to TRBD1. V was clipped by 6 bases and J by 5 bases; unmatched bases: 6. Germline V CDR1 and CDR2: MRHNA, SNTAGT. CDR3 size: 14 residues. The CDR3 loop reads CASSLRGSTGELFF. CDR3 coding DNA: TGTGCCAGCAGCCTCAGGGGGAGTACCGGGGAGCTGTTTTTT.